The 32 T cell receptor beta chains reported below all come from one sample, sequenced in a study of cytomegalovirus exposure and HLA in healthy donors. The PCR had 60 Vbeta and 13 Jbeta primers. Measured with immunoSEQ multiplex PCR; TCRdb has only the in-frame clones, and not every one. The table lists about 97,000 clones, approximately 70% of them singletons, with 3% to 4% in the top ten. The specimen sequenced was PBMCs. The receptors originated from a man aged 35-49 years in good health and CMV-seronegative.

The CDR3 DNA sequence: TGTGCCAGCAGTTTAACACCGGGACAGGGTAGGACTGAAGCTTTCTTT. Translation gives CASSLTPGQGRTEAFF. The chain couples TRBV27 to TRBJ1-1, with TRBD1 identical over 9 bases. The germline V gene encodes CDR1 MNHEY and CDR2 SMNVEV (reference sequence). The CDR3 is 16 amino acids. V gave up 2 bases and J gave up 5 bases; unmatched junction bases: 9.

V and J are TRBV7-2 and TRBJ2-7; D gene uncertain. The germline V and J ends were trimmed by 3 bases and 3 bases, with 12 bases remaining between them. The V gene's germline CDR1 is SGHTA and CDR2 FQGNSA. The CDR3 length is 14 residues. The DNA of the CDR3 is TGTGCCAGCAGCTTTATCGCGGCCCGCTACGAGCAGTACTTC. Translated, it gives CASSFIAARYEQYF.

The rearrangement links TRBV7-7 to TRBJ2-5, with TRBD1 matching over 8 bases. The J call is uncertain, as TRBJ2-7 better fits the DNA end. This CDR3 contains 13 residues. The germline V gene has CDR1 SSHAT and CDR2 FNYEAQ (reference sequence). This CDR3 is CASSQDRAGEQYF. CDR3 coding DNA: TGTGCCAGCAGCCAGGACAGGGCAGGCGAGCAGTACTTC.

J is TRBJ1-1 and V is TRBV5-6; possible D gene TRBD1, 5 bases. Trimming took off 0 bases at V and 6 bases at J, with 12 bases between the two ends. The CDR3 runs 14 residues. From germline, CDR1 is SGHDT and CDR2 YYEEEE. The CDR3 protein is CASSLGGRAPEAFF. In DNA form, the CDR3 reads TGTGCCAGCAGCTTGGGGGGGAGGGCCCCTGAAGCTTTCTTT.

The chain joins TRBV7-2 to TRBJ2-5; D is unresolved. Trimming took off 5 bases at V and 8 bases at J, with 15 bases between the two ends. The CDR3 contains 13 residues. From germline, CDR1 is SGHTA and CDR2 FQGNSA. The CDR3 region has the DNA TGTGCCAGCAGCCCCTCGGAGCCCGGAACCCAGTACTTC. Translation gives CASSPSEPGTQYF.

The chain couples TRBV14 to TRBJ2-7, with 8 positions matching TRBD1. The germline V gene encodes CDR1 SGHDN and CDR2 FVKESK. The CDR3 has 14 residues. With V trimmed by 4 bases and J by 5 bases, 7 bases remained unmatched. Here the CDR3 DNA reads TGTGCCAGCAGCCTCGGGACAGGCTTTCACGAGCAGTACTTC. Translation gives CASSLGTGFHEQYF. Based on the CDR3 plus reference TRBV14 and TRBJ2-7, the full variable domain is EAGVTQFPSHSVIEKGQTVTLRCDPISGHDNLYWYRRVMGKEIKFLLHFVKESKQDESGMPNNRFLAERTGGTYSTLKVQPAELEDSGVYFCASSLGTGFHEQYFGPGTRLTVT.

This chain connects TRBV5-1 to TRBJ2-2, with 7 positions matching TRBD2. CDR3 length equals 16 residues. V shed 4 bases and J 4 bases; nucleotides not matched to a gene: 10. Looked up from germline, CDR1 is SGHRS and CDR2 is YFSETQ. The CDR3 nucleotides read TGCGCCAGCAGCCCCCCTGGACTAGTGGGCACCGGGGAGCTGTTTTTT. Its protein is CASSPPGLVGTGELFF.

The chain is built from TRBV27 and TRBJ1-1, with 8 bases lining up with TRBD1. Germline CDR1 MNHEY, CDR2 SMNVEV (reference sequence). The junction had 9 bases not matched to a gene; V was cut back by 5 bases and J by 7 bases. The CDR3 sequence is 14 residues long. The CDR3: CASSQDRARVEAFF. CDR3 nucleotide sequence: TGTGCCAGCAGTCAGGACAGGGCTAGGGTTGAAGCTTTCTTT.

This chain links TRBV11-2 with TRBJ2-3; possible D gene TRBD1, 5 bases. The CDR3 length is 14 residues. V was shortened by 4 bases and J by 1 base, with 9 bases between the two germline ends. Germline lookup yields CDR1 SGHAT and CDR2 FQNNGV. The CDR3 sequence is CASSSDTRTDTQYF. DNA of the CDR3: TGTGCCAGCAGCTCGGACACACGCACAGATACGCAGTATTTT.

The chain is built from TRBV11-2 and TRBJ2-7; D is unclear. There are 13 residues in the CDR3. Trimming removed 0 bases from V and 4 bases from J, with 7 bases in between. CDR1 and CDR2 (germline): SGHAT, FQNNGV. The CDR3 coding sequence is TGTGCCAGCAGCTTAGATAGCATATACGAGCAGTACTTC. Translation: CASSLDSIYEQYF.

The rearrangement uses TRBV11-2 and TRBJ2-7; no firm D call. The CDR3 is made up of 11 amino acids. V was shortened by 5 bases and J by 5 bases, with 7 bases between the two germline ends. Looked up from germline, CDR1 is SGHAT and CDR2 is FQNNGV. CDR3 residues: CASSLTDEQYF. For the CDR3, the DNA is TGTGCCAGCAGCCTTACGGACGAGCAGTACTTC. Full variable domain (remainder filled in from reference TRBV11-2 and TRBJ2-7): EAGVAQSPRYKIIEKRQSVAFWCNPISGHATLYWYQQILGQGPKLLIQFQNNGVVDDSQLPKDRFSAERLKGVDSTLKIQPAKLEDSAVYLCASSLTDEQYFGPGTRLTVT.

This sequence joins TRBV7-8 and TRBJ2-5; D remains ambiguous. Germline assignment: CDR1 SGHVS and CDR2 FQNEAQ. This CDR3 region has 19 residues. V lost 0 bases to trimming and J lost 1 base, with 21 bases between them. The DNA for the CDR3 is TGTGCCAGCAGCTTAGCGCTAGGTTTAGATTTCCTGTCCCAAGAGACCCAGTACTTC. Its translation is CASSLALGLDFLSQETQYF.

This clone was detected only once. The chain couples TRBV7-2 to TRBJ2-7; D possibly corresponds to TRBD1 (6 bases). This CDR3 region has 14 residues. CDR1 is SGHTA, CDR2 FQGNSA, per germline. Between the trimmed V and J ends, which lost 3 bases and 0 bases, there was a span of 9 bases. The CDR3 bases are TGTGCCAGCAGCTTTGACAGGTCCTCCTACGAGCAGTACTTC. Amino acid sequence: CASSFDRSSYEQYF.

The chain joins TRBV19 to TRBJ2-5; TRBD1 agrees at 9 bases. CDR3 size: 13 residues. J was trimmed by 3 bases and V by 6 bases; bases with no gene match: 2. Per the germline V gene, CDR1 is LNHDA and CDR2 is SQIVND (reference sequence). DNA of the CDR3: TGTGCCAGTAGCCGGGACAGGGAAGAGACCCAGTACTTC. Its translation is CASSRDREETQYF.

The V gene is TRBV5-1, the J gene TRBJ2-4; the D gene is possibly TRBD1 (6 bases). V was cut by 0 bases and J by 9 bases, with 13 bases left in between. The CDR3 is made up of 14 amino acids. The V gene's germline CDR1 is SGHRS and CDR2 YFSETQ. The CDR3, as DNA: TGCGCCAGCAGCTTGGATCCAGGGGTCGGCATTCAGTACTTC. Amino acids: CASSLDPGVGIQYF.

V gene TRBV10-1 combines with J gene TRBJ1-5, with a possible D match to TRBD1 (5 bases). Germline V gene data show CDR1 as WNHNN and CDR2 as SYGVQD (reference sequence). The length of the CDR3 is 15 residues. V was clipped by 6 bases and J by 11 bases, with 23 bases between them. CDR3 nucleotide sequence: TGCGCCAGCAGGTCGACAGTGCGTAGGGGTTTGGCCCAGCATTTT. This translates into CASRSTVRRGLAQHF.

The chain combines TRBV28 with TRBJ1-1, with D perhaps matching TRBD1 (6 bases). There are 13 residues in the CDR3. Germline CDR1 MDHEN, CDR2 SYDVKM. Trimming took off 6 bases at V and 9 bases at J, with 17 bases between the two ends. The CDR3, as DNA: TGTGCCAGCAGCTCCGGTTGGGGGCGGCAAGCTTTCTTT. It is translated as CASSSGWGRQAFF.

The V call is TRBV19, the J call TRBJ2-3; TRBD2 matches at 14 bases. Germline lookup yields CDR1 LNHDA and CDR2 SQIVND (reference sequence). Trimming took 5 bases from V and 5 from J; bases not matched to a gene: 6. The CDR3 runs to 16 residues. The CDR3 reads CASSRLAGGQVDTQYF. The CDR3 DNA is TGTGCCAGTAGTCGACTAGCGGGGGGGCAAGTAGATACGCAGTATTTT.

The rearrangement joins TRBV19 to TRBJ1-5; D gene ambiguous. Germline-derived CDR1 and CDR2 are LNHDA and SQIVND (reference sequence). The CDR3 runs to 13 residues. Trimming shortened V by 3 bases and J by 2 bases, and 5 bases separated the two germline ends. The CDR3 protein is CASSMGRNQPQHF. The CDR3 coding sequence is TGTGCCAGTAGTATGGGCCGCAATCAGCCCCAGCATTTT.

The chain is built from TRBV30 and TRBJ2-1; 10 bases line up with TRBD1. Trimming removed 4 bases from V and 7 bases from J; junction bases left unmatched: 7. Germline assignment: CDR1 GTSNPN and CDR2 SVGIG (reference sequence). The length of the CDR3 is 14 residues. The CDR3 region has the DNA TGTGCCTGGACCCGGGACAGGGGATGGAATGAGCAGTTCTTC. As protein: CAWTRDRGWNEQFF. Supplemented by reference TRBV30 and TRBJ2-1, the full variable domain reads SQTIHQWPATLVQPVGSPLSLECTVEGTSNPNLYWYRQAAGRGLQLLFYSVGIGQISSEVPQNLSASRPQDRQFILSSKKLLLSDSGFYLCAWTRDRGWNEQFFGPGTRLTVL.

CDR3 DNA sequence: TGCGCCAGCAGCTTGGAGGCTCGGGTGAACTACAATGAGCAGTTCTTC. Protein: CASSLEARVNYNEQFF. The rearrangement uses TRBV5-1 and TRBJ2-1; D call uncertain. The CDR3 loop spans 16 amino acids. From germline, CDR1 is SGHRS and CDR2 YFSETQ. V was cut by 0 bases and J by 3 bases, with 13 bases left in between. Based on the CDR3 plus reference TRBV5-1 and TRBJ2-1, the full variable domain is KAGVTQTPRYLIKTRGQQVTLSCSPISGHRSVSWYQQTPGQGLQFLFEYFSETQRNKGNFPGRFSGRQFSNSRSEMNVSTLELGDSALYLCASSLEARVNYNEQFFGPGTRLTVL.

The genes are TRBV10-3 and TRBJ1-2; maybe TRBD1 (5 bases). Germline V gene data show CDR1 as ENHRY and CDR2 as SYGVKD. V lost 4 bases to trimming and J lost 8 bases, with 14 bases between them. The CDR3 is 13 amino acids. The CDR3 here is CAISAAGLGGYTF. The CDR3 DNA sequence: TGTGCCATCAGTGCGGCGGGGCTGGGCGGCTACACCTTC.

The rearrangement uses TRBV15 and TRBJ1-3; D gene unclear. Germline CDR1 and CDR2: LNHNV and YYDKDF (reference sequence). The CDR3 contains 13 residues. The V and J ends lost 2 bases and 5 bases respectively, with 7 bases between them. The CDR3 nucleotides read TGTGCCACCAGCAGACCTGAGAGAAACACCATATATTTT. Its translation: CATSRPERNTIYF.

DNA for the CDR3: TGTGCTAGTGGTCCGCGACTAGGCTCCTACAATGAGCAGTTCTTC. The encoded protein is CASGPRLGSYNEQFF. The chain recombines TRBV12-5 with TRBJ2-1, with D perhaps TRBD2 (6 bases). V was trimmed by 5 bases and J by 0 bases, leaving 11 bases between them. CDR1 is LGHNT, CDR2 FRNRAP, per germline. The CDR3 loop spans 15 amino acids. Drawing the rest from reference TRBV12-5 and TRBJ2-1, the complete variable domain is DARVTQTPRHKVTEMGQEVTMRCQPILGHNTVFWYRQTMMQGLELLAYFRNRAPLDDSGMPKDRFSAEMPDATLATLKIQPSEPRDSAVYFCASGPRLGSYNEQFFGPGTRLTVL.

CDR3: CACSLGQGVAEAFF. CDR3 DNA sequence: TGTGCCTGTTCACTCGGACAGGGGGTCGCTGAAGCTTTCTTT. The V and J genes are TRBV30 and TRBJ1-1; 10 nucleotides match TRBD1. Trimming at V came to 6 bases and at J to 6 bases, leaving 10 bases not matched to a gene. The V gene's germline CDR1 is GTSNPN and CDR2 SVGIG (reference sequence). The CDR3 has 14 residues. Variable domain in full (rest from reference TRBV30 and TRBJ1-1): SQTIHQWPATLVQPVGSPLSLECTVEGTSNPNLYWYRQAAGRGLQLLFYSVGIGQISSEVPQNLSASRPQDRQFILSSKKLLLSDSGFYLCACSLGQGVAEAFFGQGTRLTVV.

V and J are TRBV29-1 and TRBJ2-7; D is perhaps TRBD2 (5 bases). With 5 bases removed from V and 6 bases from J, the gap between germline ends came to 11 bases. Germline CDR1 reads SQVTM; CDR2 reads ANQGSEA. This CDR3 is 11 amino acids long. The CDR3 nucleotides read TGCAGCGTTCGGACCGGAGGCGAGCAGTACTTC. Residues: CSVRTGGEQYF.

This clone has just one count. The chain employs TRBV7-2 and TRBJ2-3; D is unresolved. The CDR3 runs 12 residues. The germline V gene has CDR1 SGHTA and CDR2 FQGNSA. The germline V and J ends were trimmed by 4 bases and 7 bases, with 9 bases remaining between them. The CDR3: CASSSVRNTQYF. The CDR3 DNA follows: TGTGCCAGCAGCTCCGTCAGGAATACGCAGTATTTT.

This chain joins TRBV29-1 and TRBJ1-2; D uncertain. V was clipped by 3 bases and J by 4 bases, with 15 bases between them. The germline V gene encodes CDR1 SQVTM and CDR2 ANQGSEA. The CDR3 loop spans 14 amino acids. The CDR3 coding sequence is TGCAGCGTTGACCAAACAGAGGGCGGCTATGGCTACACCTTC. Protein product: CSVDQTEGGYGYTF.

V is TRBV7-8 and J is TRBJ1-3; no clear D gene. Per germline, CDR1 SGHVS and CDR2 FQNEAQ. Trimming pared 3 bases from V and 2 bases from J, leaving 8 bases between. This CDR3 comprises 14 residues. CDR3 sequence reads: CASSFTGAGNTIYF. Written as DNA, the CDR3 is TGTGCCAGCAGCTTTACCGGGGCTGGAAACACCATATATTTT. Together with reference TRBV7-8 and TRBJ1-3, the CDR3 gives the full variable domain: GAGVSQSPRYKVAKRGQDVALRCDPISGHVSLFWYQQALGQGPEFLTYFQNEAQLDKSGLPSDRFFAERPEGSVSTLKIQRTQQEDSAVYLCASSFTGAGNTIYFGEGSWLTVV.

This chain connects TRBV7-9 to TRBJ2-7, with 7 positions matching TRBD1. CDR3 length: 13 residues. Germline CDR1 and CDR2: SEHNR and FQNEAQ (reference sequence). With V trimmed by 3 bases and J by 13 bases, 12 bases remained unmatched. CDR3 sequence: CASSFNYGTDTYF. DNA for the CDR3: TGTGCCAGCAGCTTTAATTATGGGACAGACACTTACTTC.

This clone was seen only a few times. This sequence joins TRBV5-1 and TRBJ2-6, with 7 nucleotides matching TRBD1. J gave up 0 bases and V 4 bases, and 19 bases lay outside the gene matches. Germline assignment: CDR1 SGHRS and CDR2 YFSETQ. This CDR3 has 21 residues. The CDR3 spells CASSRKMTGSLSSSGANVLTF. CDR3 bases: TGCGCCAGCAGCCGGAAAATGACAGGGTCTTTATCTAGCTCTGGGGCCAACGTCCTGACTTTC.

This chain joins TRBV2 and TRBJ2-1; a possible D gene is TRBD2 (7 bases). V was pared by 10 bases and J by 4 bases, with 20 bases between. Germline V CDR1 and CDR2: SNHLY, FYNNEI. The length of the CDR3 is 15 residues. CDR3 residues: CATQGYLAAYNEQFF. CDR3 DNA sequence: TGTGCCACCCAGGGGTACCTAGCGGCTTACAATGAGCAGTTCTTC.